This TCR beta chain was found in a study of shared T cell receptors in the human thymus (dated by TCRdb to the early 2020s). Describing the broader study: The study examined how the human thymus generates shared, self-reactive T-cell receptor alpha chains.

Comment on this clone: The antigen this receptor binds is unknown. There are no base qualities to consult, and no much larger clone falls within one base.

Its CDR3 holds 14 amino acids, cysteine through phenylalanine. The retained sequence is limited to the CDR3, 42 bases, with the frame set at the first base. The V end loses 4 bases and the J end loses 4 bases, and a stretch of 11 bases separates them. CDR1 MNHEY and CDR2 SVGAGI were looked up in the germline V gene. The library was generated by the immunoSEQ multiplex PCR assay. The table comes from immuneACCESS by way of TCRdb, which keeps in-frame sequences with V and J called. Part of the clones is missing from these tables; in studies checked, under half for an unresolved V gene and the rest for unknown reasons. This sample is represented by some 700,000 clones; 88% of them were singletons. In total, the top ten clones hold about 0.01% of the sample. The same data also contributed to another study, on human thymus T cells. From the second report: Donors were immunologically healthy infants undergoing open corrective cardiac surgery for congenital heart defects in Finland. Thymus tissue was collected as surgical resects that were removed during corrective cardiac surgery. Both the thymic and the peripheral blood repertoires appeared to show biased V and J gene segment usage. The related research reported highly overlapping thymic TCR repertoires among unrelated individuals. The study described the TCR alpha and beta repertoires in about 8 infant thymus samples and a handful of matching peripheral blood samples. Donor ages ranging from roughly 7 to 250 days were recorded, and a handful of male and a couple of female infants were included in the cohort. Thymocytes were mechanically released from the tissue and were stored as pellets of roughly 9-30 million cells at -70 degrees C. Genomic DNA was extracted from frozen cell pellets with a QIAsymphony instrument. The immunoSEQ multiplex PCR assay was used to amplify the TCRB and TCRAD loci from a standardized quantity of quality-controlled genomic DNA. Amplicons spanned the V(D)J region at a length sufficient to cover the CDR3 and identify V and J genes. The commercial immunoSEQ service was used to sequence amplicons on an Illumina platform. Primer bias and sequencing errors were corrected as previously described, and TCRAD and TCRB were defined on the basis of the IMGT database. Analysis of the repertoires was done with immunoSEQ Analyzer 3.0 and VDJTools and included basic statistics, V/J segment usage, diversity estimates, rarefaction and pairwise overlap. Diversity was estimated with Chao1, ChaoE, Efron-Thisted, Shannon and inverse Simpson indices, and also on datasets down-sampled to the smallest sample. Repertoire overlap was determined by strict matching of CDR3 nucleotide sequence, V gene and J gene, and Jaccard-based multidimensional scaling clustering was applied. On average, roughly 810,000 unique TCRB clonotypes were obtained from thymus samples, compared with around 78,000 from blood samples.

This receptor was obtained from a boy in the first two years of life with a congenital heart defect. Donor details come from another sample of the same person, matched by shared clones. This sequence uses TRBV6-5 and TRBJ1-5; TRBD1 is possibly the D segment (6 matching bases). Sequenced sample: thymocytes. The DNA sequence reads TGTGCCAGCAGTTGCCGGCAGGGGAATCAGCCCCAGCATTTT. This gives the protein CASSCRQGNQPQHF.